This T cell receptor (beta chain) originates from a study of blood T cell repertoires in COVID-19 (dated by TCRdb to 2020 to 2022). Regarding the complete study: Samples from collaborators originated in the United States, Italy and Spain and spanned both the acute and convalescent phases of COVID-19. The material from the prospective study consisted of cDNA or gDNA derived from T cells, B-cell-depleted T cells, or PBMCs. The dataset comprised deeply sampled blood TCRbeta repertoires from subjects exposed to, actively infected with, or recovered from COVID-19. The repertoires were released in a freely available public database meant as a resource for research on the immune response to SARS-CoV-2. The samples were drawn from two sources: the first 160 participants of the ongoing ImmuneRACE study, and 950 to 1,500 subjects contributed by 6 global collaborators. Nearly every sample came with metadata listing a de-identified subject ID, COVID-19 status, age in years and sex. Where available, HLA class I and class II types were obtained from metadata supplied by the sample provider rather than from assay-based typing. Results the study describes overall, beyond this receptor: The amount of clinical and demographic metadata varied by source and participant and was provided uncurated.

TCRbeta CDR3 regions were amplified from genomic DNA using the immunoSEQ Assay, a bias-controlled multiplex PCR. The authors processed their data as follows. Within the assay, amplification of reference gene primers was used to estimate how many nucleated cells each sample contained. Sequence reads were collapsed and filtered to measure the absolute abundance of every unique TCRbeta CDR3 rearrangement. Productive Simpson clonality was computed per sample as the square root of Simpson's diversity index over productive rearrangements. Drawn from immuneACCESS, this table holds only the in-frame rearrangements with V and J called that TCRdb kept. Clones are partly lost; checked studies trace under half to an unresolved V gene and leave the rest unexplained. The D gene and trimming were derived from the DNA, and the V and J assignments and clone size from that table. For this sample there are fewer than 200,000 clones; 84% appear just once. Of the sample, about 12% is held by the ten largest clones.

Note on this clone: Its recognized antigen is unknown. Base qualities are not provided; no much larger clone lies one nucleotide away.

The V and J ends are trimmed by 3 bases and 4 bases, leaving 3 bases between them. From the cysteine up to the phenylalanine, the CDR3 has a length of 11 residues. Only CDR3 DNA is held: 33 bases, read in frame from base 1. CDR1 and CDR2 are read off the germline V gene (reference sequence) as SGHNT and YYREEE. Participants in the prospective study were aged roughly 18 to 100 years, lived in some 24 United States geographic areas, and enrolled through a virtual design. To assign participants to cohorts, the prospective study relied on clinical history that participants themselves reported in a screening survey and a study questionnaire. For ImmuneRACE Cohort 3, a participant was defined as recovered based on two consecutive negative NP/OP PCR tests, clearance by a healthcare professional, or resolution of symptoms. In the prospective study, whole blood, serum and a nasopharyngeal or oropharyngeal swab were collected from each participant by mobile phlebotomists. Additional blood draws and questionnaires over an approximately two-month period could optionally be provided by prospective study participants. Before DNA extraction, blood samples from the prospective study were shipped at room temperature or frozen.

In this chain, TRBV5-4 is recombined with TRBJ2-3; the D gene is not confidently resolved. The TCR sequence derives from a man aged 50 or older who had recovered from COVID-19. What was sequenced was PBMCs or T cells enriched from blood (not recorded which). At the DNA level, the sequence is TGTGCCAGCAGCTCCTCAGATACGCAGTATTTT. Its protein product is CASSSSDTQYF.